This T cell receptor (beta chain) is from a study of cytomegalovirus exposure and HLA in healthy donors (dated by TCRdb to the late 2010s). Concerning the study at large: A later analysis indicated that the 120 validation repertoires were generated on the platform also employed for the 700 or so repertoires of the first cohort. The study aimed to test whether signatures of past pathogen exposure could be identified by cataloging public T cell receptors. Besides the first cohort of roughly 700 subjects, a separate validation cohort made up of around 120 different subjects was used. The study combined high-throughput TCR immunosequencing, statistical association of individual TCRs with disease status, and machine learning to predict cytomegalovirus infection status.

Overall study results and their limits: Of the cluster scores, approximately 94% were above 0 in a later analysis, which found that TCRs clustered in the first cohort also tended to co-occur in the approximately 120 validation repertoires. A few of the identified cytomegalovirus-associated TCR beta chains were confirmed in vitro to be specific for cytomegalovirus antigens. A later analysis lacked HLA typing for the validation cohort, so it scored co-occurrence in that cohort across all 120 repertoires. Cytomegalovirus status was reported to be diagnosed by the classifier with high specificity and sensitivity in both the original and validation cohorts. The authors suggested that the approach could potentially be extended to other disease states and immunological phenotypes. A total of some 180 TCR beta chains were listed by the study as associated with cytomegalovirus. Most TCR sequences were observed very rarely across donors, whereas some public TCRs were present in many individuals.

The CDR3 has 15 amino acids, counting the end cysteine and phenylalanine. Only CDR3 DNA remains: 45 bases, in frame from the first base. Based on the germline V gene, the CDR1 and CDR2 sequences are MDHEN and SYDVKM. V ends up 4 bases short and J 8 bases short, with an unmatched junction base count of 10. Libraries were made using the immunoSEQ multiplex PCR assay. On the study's bioinformatics: A statistical classification framework was built for diagnosing cytomegalovirus status from the catalog of TCR beta chain sequences. TCRdb provides this immuneACCESS table in a form limited to in-frame rearrangements. Some clones are lacking; in checked studies, under half of them reflect an unresolved V gene, and why the rest are absent is not known. The D gene and trimming were derived from the DNA, and the V and J assignments and clone size from that table. Recorded for this sample are roughly 180,000 clones; 84% of them occurred a single time. In total, the top ten clones hold about 7% of the sample.

About this clone itself: The specificity of this receptor is unknown. There are no base qualities to consult, and no much larger clone falls within one base.

Separate from the roughly 700-subject first cohort, the validation cohort of 120 subjects was the group to which the donors belonged. Sequencing was performed on PBMCs. The chain is assembled from TRBV28 and TRBJ1-4; 7 bases in the middle match TRBD1. This receptor was taken from a man aged 18 to 29 in good health and CMV-seropositive. CDR3 sequence: CASSSGRGRKEKLFF. The DNA sequence is as follows: TGTGCCAGCAGTTCCGGGAGGGGGCGCAAGGAAAAACTGTTTTTT.